A selection of T cell receptor beta chains follows, all from one sample in a study of control samples from healthy donors and cancer patients. This table comes from immunoSEQ multiplex PCR, and its TCRdb copy is limited to in-frame clones, with some not included. Of 100,000 to 150,000 clones listed, about 92% were seen once; the top ten hold approximately 0.57%. Sequenced material: PBMCs. The receptors were sampled from a man aged 80 or over with head and neck cancer. Each CDR3 is given with its conserved first and last residue. D genes are given only for firm matches. Only part of the rows carry a size: once, few, many, or a class if the clone is expanded.

j_call clone_size cdr3_length v_call d_call cdr3_nt cdr3_aa
TRBJ2-3 NA 15 TRBV7-9 TRBD2 TGTGCCAGCAGGCCGACTAGCGGTCCCACAGATACGCAGTATTTT CASRPTSGPTDTQYF
TRBJ1-5 NA 13 TRBV3-1/TRBV3-2 NA TGTGCCAGCAGCCAAGTTCTAAATCAGCCCCAGCATTTT CASSQVLNQPQHF
TRBJ2-1 NA 13 TRBV10-3 TRBD1 TGTGCCATCGGAAAACAGGGGGCGGATGAGCAGTTCTTC CAIGKQGADEQFF
TRBJ2-2 NA 16 TRBV4-2 TRBD2 TGTGCCAGCAGCCAAGGAACTAGCGGGGTGGGCGGGGAGCTGTTTTTT CASSQGTSGVGGELFF
TRBJ2-1 once 15 TRBV5-1 TRBD2 TGCGCCAGCACCTCGACTAGCGGGGGGGACAATGAGCAGTTCTTC CASTSTSGGDNEQFF
TRBJ2-2 NA 11 TRBV30 NA TGTGCCTGGAGTGATGGAGGGGAGCTGTTTTTT CAWSDGGELFF
TRBJ2-5 NA 10 TRBV7-9 NA TGTGCCAGCAGCTCACAAACCCAGTACTTC CASSSQTQYF
TRBJ1-1 NA 14 TRBV6-5 NA TGTGCCAGCAGTTTCCAAGGGGGGGGCACTGAAGCTTTCTTT CASSFQGGGTEAFF
TRBJ1-2 NA 15 TRBV27 TRBD1 TGTGCCAGCAGAGCTCTTGGTGGGACAGGGCGTGGCTACACCTTC CASRALGGTGRGYTF
TRBJ1-5 once 13 TRBV5-4 NA TGTGCCAGCAGCTTGGAAGCAGGGCAGCCCCAGCATTTT CASSLEAGQPQHF
TRBJ2-2 once 15 TRBV11-1 TRBD1 TGTGCCAGCAGAGAGGACAGGGTTAACGCCGGGGAGCTGTTTTTT CASREDRVNAGELFF
TRBJ2-2 NA 15 TRBV29-1 TRBD1 TGCAGCGTTGACACAGGGGCCACTAACACCGGGGAGCTGTTTTTT CSVDTGATNTGELFF
TRBJ1-1 NA 13 TRBV6-1 NA TGTGCCAGCAGTGAAGAACAGCTTGATGAAGCTTTCTTT CASSEEQLDEAFF
TRBJ2-7 NA 16 TRBV6-6 TRBD1 TGTGCCAGCAGGGCCCTAGACAGGGTGCTATCCGGGGAGCAGTACTTC CASRALDRVLSGEQYF
TRBJ1-6 NA 13 TRBV2 NA TGTGCCAGCAACCTGCAGGCAATTTCACCCCTCCACTTT CASNLQAISPLHF
TRBJ2-5 NA 14 TRBV6-5 NA TGTGCCAGCATCTATCGACAGCTCCAAGAGACCCAGTACTTC CASIYRQLQETQYF
TRBJ2-1 NA 14 TRBV7-9 NA TGTGCCAGCAGCCCCCATGTGGCAGGCAATGAGCAGTTCTTC CASSPHVAGNEQFF